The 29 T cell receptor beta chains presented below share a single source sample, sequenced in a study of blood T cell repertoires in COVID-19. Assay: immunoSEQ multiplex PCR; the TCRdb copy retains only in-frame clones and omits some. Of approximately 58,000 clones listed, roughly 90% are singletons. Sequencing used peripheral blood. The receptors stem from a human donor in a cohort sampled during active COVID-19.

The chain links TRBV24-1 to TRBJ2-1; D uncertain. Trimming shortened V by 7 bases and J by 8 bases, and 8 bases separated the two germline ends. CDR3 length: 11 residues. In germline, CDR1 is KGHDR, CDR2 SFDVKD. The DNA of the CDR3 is TGTGCCACCAGAGTGGGCGATGAGCAGTTCTTC. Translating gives CATRVGDEQFF.

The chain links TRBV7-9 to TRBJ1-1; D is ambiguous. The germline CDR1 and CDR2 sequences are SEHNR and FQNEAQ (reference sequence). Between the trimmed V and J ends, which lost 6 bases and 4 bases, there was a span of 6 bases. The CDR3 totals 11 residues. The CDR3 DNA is TGTGCCAGCAGATCTATCACTGAAGCTTTCTTT. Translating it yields CASRSITEAFF.

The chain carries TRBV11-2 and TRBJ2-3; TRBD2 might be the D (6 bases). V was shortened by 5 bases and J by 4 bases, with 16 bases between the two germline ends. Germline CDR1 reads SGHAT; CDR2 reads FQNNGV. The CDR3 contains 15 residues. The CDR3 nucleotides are TGTGCCAGCAGCGTCACGGGAGTGGTGGCAGATACGCAGTATTTT. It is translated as CASSVTGVVADTQYF. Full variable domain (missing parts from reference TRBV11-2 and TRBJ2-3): EAGVAQSPRYKIIEKRQSVAFWCNPISGHATLYWYQQILGQGPKLLIQFQNNGVVDDSQLPKDRFSAERLKGVDSTLKIQPAKLEDSAVYLCASSVTGVVADTQYFGPGTRLTVL.

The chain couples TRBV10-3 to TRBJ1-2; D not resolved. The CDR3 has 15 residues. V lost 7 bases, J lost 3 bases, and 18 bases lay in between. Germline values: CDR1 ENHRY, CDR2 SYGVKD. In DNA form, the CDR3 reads TGTGCCATCATACAGTCTCCCGCTTTGCACTATGGCTACACCTTC. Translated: CAIIQSPALHYGYTF.

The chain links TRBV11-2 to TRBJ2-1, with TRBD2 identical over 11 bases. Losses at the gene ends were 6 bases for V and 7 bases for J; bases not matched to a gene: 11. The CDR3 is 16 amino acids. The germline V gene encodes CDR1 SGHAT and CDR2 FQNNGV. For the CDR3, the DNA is TGTGCCAGCAGTCCGAATAGCGGGGGGGCCTGGAATGAGCAGTTCTTC. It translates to CASSPNSGGAWNEQFF.

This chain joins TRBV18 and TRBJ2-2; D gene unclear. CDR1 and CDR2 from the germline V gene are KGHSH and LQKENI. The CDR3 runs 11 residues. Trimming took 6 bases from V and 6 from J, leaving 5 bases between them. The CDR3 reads CASSFSGELFF. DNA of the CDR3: TGTGCCAGCTCGTTCTCCGGGGAGCTGTTTTTT.

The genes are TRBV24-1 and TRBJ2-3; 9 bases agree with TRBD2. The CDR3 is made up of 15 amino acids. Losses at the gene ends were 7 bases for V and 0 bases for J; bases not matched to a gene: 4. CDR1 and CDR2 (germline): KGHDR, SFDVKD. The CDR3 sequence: CATRRGGSSTDTQYF. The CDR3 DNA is TGTGCCACCAGGCGGGGGGGATCTAGCACAGATACGCAGTATTTT.

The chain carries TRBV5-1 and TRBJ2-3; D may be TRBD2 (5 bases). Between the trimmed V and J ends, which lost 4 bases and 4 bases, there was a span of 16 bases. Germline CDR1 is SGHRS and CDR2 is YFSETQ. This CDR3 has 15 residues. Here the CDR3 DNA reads TGCGCCAGCAGCCAGTCCTCTGGAGGTCCAGATACGCAGTATTTT. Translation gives CASSQSSGGPDTQYF.

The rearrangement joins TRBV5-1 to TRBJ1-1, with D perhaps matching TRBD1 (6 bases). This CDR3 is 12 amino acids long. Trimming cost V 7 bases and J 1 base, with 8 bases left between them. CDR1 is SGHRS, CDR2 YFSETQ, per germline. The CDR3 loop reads CASGQTNTEAFF. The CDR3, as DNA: TGCGCCAGCGGACAGACGAACACTGAAGCTTTCTTT.

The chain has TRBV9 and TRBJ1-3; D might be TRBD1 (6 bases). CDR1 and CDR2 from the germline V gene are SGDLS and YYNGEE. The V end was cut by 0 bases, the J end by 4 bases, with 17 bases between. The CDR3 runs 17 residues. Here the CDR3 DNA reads TGTGCCAGCAGCGTAGGCCCCACAACAGGGTCCGGAAACACCATATATTTT. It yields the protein CASSVGPTTGSGNTIYF.

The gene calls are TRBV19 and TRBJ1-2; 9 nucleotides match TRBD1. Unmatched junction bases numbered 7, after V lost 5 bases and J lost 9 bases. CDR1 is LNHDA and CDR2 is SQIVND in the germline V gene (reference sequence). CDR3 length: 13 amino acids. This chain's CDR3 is CASSSRDRASYTF. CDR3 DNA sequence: TGTGCCAGTAGTTCCCGGGACAGGGCCAGCTACACCTTC. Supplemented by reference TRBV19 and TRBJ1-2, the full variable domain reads DGGITQSPKYLFRKEGQNVTLSCEQNLNHDAMYWYRQDPGQGLRLIYYSQIVNDFQKGDIAEGYSVSREKKESFPLTVTSAQKNPTAFYLCASSSRDRASYTFGSGTRLTVV.

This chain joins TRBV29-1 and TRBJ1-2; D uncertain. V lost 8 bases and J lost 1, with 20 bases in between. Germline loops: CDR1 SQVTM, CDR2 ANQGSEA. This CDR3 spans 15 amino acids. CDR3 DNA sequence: TGCAGCCCCTCCCTATACGGGTCGAATAACTATGGCTACACCTTC. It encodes CSPSLYGSNNYGYTF.

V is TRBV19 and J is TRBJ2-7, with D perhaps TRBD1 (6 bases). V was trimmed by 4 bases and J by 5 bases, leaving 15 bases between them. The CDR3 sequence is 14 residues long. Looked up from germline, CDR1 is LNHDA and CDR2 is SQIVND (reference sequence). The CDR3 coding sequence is TGTGCCAGTAGTAGGACTCAGGGGCGCGACGAGCAGTACGTC. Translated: CASSRTQGRDEQYV.

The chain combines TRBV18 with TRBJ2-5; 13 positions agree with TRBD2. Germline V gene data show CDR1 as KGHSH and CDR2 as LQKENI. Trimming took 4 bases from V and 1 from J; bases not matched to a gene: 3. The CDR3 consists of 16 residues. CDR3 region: CASSLGTSGTQETQYF. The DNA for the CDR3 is TGTGCCAGCTCACTCGGGACTAGCGGGACCCAAGAGACCCAGTACTTC.

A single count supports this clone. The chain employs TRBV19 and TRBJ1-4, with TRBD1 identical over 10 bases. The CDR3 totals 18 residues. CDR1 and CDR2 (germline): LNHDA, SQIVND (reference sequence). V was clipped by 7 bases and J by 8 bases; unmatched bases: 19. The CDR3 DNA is TGTGCCAGTAATAAAGGACCGGGACAGGGGCCGGCAAGGGAAAAACTGTTTTTT. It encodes CASNKGPGQGPAREKLFF.

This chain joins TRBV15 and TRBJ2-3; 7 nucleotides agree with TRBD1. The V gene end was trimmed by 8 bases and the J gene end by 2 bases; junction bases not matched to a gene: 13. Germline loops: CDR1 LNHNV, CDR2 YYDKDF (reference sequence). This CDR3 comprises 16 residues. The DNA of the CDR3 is TGTGCCACCCGAGGGGGCGCCGTGAGTCCCACAGATACGCAGTATTTT. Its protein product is CATRGGAVSPTDTQYF.

The CDR3 DNA is TGTGCCACCAGTTCTAACAGGGGTAGCCCCTATGGCTACACCTTC. Protein sequence: CATSSNRGSPYGYTF. The V gene is TRBV24-1, the J gene TRBJ1-2, with TRBD1 matching 7 bases. Trimming took 6 bases from V and 4 from J; bases not matched to a gene: 10. The CDR3 spans 15 residues. Germline CDR1 and CDR2: KGHDR and SFDVKD.

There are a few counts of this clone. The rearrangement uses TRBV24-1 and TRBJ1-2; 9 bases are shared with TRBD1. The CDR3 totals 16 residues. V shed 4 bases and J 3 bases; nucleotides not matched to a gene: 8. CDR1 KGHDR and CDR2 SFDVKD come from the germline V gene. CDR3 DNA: TGTGCCACCAGTGACCGGAGGACAGGGGATGACTATGGCTACACCTTC. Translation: CATSDRRTGDDYGYTF.

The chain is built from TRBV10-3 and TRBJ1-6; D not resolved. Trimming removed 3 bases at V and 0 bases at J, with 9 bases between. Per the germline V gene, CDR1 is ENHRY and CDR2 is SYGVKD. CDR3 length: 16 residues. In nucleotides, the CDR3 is TGTGCCATCAGTGATGTCGGTAGCTCCTATAATTCACCCCTCCACTTT. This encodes CAISDVGSSYNSPLHF.

The CDR3 is CASSRGGEMNTEAFF. CDR3 DNA sequence: TGTGCCAGTAGTAGGGGGGGGGAGATGAACACTGAAGCTTTCTTT. This chain joins TRBV19 and TRBJ1-1; tentative D call: TRBD1 (5 bases). CDR1 and CDR2 from the germline V gene are LNHDA and SQIVND (reference sequence). The V gene lost 4 bases and the J gene lost 0 bases, with 12 bases spanning the gap. There are 15 residues in the CDR3.

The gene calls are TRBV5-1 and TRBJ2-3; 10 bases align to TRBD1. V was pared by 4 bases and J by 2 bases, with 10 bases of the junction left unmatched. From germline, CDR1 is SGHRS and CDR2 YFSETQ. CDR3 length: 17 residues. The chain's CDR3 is CASSLITGTGVTDTQYF. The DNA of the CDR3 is TGCGCCAGCAGCCTAATTACCGGGACAGGGGTCACAGATACGCAGTATTTT.

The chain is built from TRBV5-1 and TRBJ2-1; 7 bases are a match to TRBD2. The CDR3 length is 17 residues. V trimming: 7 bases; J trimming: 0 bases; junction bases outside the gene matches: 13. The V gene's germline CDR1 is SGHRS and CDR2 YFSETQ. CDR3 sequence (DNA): TGCGCCAGCGGGACCATAAGCGGGGCAAGCTCCTACAATGAGCAGTTCTTC. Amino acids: CASGTISGASSYNEQFF.

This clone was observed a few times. CDR3 sequence reads: CASSQDYRSNEQFF. CDR3 bases: TGTGCCAGCAGCCAAGATTACAGATCCAATGAGCAGTTCTTC. The chain recombines TRBV4-2 with TRBJ2-1; D is ambiguous. The germline gives CDR1 LGHNA, CDR2 YNFKEQ. The CDR3 loop spans 14 amino acids. Trimming left V 0 bases short and J 6 bases short, with 9 bases between.

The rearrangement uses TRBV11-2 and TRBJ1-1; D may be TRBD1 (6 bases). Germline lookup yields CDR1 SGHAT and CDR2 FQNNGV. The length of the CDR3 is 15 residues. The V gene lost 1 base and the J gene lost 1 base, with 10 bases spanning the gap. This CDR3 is CASSLVGQQNTEAFF. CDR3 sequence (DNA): TGTGCCAGCAGCTTAGTAGGACAGCAGAACACTGAAGCTTTCTTT.

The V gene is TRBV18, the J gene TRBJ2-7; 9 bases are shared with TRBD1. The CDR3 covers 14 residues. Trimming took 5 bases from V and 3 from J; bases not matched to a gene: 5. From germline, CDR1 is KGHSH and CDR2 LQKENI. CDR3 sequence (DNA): TGTGCCAGCTCAGCTGACAGGGGGTACTACGAGCAGTACTTC. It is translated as CASSADRGYYEQYF.

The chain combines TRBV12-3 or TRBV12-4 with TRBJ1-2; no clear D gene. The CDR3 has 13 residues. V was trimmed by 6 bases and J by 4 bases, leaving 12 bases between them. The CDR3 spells CASRQSRSYGYTF. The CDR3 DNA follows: TGTGCCAGCAGGCAAAGTCGGAGCTATGGCTACACCTTC.

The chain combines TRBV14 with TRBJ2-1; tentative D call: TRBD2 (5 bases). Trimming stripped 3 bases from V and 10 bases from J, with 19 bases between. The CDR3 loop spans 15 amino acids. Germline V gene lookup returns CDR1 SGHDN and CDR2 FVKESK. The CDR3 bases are TGTGCCAGCAGCCAGGGCGGGTCCTTGGTTAGGGAGCAGTTCTTC. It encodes CASSQGGSLVREQFF. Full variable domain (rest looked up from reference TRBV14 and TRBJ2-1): EAGVTQFPSHSVIEKGQTVTLRCDPISGHDNLYWYRRVMGKEIKFLLHFVKESKQDESGMPNNRFLAERTGGTYSTLKVQPAELEDSGVYFCASSQGGSLVREQFFGPGTRLTVL.

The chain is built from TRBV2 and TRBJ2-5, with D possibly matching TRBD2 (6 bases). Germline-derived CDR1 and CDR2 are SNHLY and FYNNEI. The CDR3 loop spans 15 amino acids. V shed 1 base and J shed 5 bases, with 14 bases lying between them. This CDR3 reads CASSEGTRAGETQYF. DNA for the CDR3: TGTGCCAGCAGTGAAGGGACCAGGGCGGGGGAGACCCAGTACTTC.

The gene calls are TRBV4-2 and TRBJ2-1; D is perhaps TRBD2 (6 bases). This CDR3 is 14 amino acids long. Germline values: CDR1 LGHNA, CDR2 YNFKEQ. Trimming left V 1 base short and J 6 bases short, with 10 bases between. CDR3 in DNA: TGTGCCAGCAGCCAAGCGGGAGTCGCCAATGAGCAGTTCTTC. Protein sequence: CASSQAGVANEQFF.